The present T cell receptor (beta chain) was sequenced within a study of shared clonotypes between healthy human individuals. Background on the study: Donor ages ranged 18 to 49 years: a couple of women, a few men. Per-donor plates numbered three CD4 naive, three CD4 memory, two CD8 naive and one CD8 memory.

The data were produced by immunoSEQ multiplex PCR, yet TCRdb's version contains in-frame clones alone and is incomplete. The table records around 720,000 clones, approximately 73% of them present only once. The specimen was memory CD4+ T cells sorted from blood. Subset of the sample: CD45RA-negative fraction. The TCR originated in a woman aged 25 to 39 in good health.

The CDR3 reads CASSFGPDNEKLFF. The CDR3 nucleotides are TGTGCCAGCAGCTTCGGTCCCGATAATGAAAAACTGTTTTTT. The rearrangement uses TRBV5-6 and TRBJ1-4; D gene uncertain. This CDR3 contains 14 residues. Trimming removed 2 bases from V and 4 bases from J, with 9 bases in between. Per germline, CDR1 SGHDT and CDR2 YYEEEE.